The 13 T cell receptor beta chains reported below all come from one sample, sequenced in a study of OX40 agonist ivuxolimab in advanced cancers. Generated by immunoSEQ multiplex PCR, the TCRdb table keeps only in-frame clones and is missing some. The data contain 69,000 or so clones, more than 75% of them singletons. This specimen was CD4+ or CD8+ T cells sorted from blood, taken in a trial of the OX40 agonist ivuxolimab. The receptor set was obtained from an adult with an advanced solid tumor such as melanoma, head and neck, liver or kidney cancer.

The CDR3 DNA is TGCGCCAGCAGCCTCAACGAGGGACAGGGGGCGCGCAATGAGCAGTTCTTC. It is translated as CASSLNEGQGARNEQFF. This sequence joins TRBV4-1 and TRBJ2-1; 12 bases map to TRBD1. Unmatched junction bases numbered 10, after V lost 4 bases and J lost 6 bases. The CDR3 covers 17 residues. Germline CDR1 reads MGHRA; CDR2 reads YSYEKL.

The V call is TRBV15, the J call TRBJ2-2; D is possibly TRBD1 or TRBD2 (5 bases each). Germline V CDR1 and CDR2: LNHNV, YYDKDF (reference sequence). The CDR3 runs 16 residues. V was clipped by 1 base and J by 1 base, with 10 bases between them. DNA for the CDR3: TGTGCCACCAGCAGAGTCGGGGCTGGGAACACCGGGGAGCTGTTTTTT. Protein: CATSRVGAGNTGELFF.

The chain couples TRBV19 to TRBJ2-5; 11 positions agree with TRBD1. The last part of the DNA fits TRBJ2-7 better; the J call may be wrong. The CDR3 runs to 16 residues. The germline V gene has CDR1 LNHDA and CDR2 SQIVND (reference sequence). Here the CDR3 reads CASRRDAGQGGYEQYF. In nucleotides, the CDR3 is TGTGCCAGTAGGAGAGATGCGGGACAGGGGGGCTACGAGCAGTACTTC.

The chain uses TRBV19 and TRBJ1-1; a weak D match, TRBD1 (5 bases). This CDR3 contains 14 residues. Germline lookup yields CDR1 LNHDA and CDR2 SQIVND (reference sequence). V dropped 3 bases and J dropped 1 base, with 9 bases sitting between them. The CDR3 here is CASSINGGNTEAFF. The CDR3, as DNA: TGTGCCAGTAGTATTAATGGGGGGAACACTGAAGCTTTCTTT.

The gene calls are TRBV7-2 and TRBJ2-6, with TRBD1 matching over 9 bases. This CDR3 is 15 amino acids long. The ends lost 5 bases at V and 6 bases at J; junction bases unmatched: 5. Germline V gene sequence: CDR1 SGHTA, CDR2 FQGNSA. CDR3 in amino acids: CASSPGTGKANVLTF. As DNA, the CDR3 is TGTGCCAGCAGCCCCGGGACAGGGAAGGCCAACGTCCTGACTTTC.

This rearrangement joins TRBV5-1 to TRBJ2-7; 7 nucleotides match TRBD2. This CDR3 region has 15 residues. The V gene's germline CDR1 is SGHRS and CDR2 YFSETQ. V lost 2 bases and J lost 4; bases outside the gene matches: 9. Here the CDR3 reads CASSFDHSGLYEQYF. CDR3 nucleotides: TGCGCCAGCAGCTTCGATCATAGCGGGCTATACGAGCAGTACTTC.

The rearrangement links TRBV6-5 to TRBJ1-2, with TRBD1 identical over 7 bases. The J segment lost 1 base and the V segment lost 2 bases, leaving 4 bases of the junction unmatched. The CDR3 loop spans 15 amino acids. Germline V gene data show CDR1 as MNHEY and CDR2 as SVGAGI. The CDR3 nucleotides read TGTGCCAGCAGTTACCCGGGGACAGTTAACTATGGCTACACCTTC. Amino acid sequence: CASSYPGTVNYGYTF.

The chain couples TRBV29-1 to TRBJ1-2; 7 nucleotides agree with TRBD1. Germline V lookup: CDR1 SQVTM, CDR2 ANQGSEA. Trimming removed 6 bases from V and 3 bases from J; junction bases left unmatched: 10. The length of the CDR3 is 14 residues. CDR3 sequence (DNA): TGCAGCGTCCCCCCGACGGGACAGTACTATGGCTACACCTTC. Protein: CSVPPTGQYYGYTF.

The J gene is TRBJ1-2, the V gene TRBV11-2; 7 positions match TRBD1. There are 15 residues in the CDR3. With 5 bases clipped from V and 4 bases from J, the junction kept 10 bases outside the gene matches. Germline loops: CDR1 SGHAT, CDR2 FQNNGV. Here the CDR3 DNA reads TGTGCCAGCAGCGGAGGGAAAGGGGGCTTCTATGGCTACACCTTC. This translates into CASSGGKGGFYGYTF.

The V call is TRBV11-3, the J call TRBJ1-4, with D possibly matching TRBD1 (5 bases). V lost 1 base, J lost 8 bases, and 14 bases lay in between. Germline CDR1 is SGHNT and CDR2 is YENEEA. This CDR3 is built from 15 residues. CDR3 loop: CASSLALQGEEKLFF. In DNA form, the CDR3 reads TGTGCCAGCAGCTTAGCTCTCCAGGGCGAGGAAAAACTGTTTTTT.

The chain is built from TRBV5-1 and TRBJ1-1; D is uncertain. Germline lookup yields CDR1 SGHRS and CDR2 YFSETQ. CDR3 length: 16 amino acids. V was trimmed by 3 bases and J by 0 bases, leaving 15 bases between them. CDR3 in DNA: TGCGCCAGCAGCTCGAGTGACTCCTCCATGAACACTGAAGCTTTCTTT. Translation gives CASSSSDSSMNTEAFF.

In DNA, the CDR3 is TGTGCCAGCAGTGAAACACTAGGGCTAAGCGACGAGCAGTACTTC. Its translation: CASSETLGLSDEQYF. V usage is TRBV25-1 and J usage is TRBJ2-7; possibly TRBD2 for D (5 bases). Deletions cut 2 bases from V and 5 bases from J, with 16 bases between. The CDR3 runs to 15 residues. Germline-derived CDR1 and CDR2 are MGHDK and SYGVNS.

The chain joins TRBV5-4 to TRBJ2-3; no definite D call. The length of the CDR3 is 14 residues. Germline V CDR1 and CDR2: SGHNT, YYREEE (reference sequence). Trimming took 1 base from V and 2 from J, leaving 8 bases between them. Written as DNA, the CDR3 is TGTGCCAGCAGCTTGAGTAGTGACACAGATACGCAGTATTTT. Translated: CASSLSSDTDTQYF.